These 30 T cell receptor beta chains originate from one sample sequenced in a study of CD8 T cells in Susac syndrome. With random hexamers, reverse transcription was performed on about 0.5 to 1 ug of RNA. TCRdb reprocessed the immunoSEQ multiplex PCR reads via MiXCR and lists one record per CDR3 protein. This sample has under 90,000 distinct CDR3 sequences; roughly 91% occur once, and the top ten carry around 0.48%. Specimen: CD4+ T cells from PBMCs. The receptors were gathered from a human donor with Susac syndrome.

This clonotype was detected a few times. This chain uses TRBV7-9 with TRBJ1-2; 10 bases map to TRBD1. This CDR3 has 15 residues. From germline, CDR1 is SEHNR and CDR2 FQNEAQ (reference sequence). V lost 5 bases and J lost 0; bases outside the gene matches: 3. CDR3 DNA: TGTGCCAGCAGCCAGGGACAGGGGCCTAACTATGGCTACACCTTC. Residues: CASSQGQGPNYGYTF.

This chain joins TRBV7-3 and TRBJ2-5; weak D call: TRBD2 (6 bases). The V gene's germline CDR1 is SGHTA and CDR2 FQGTGA. The CDR3 has 14 amino acids. V lost 2 bases and J 1 base, leaving 8 bases between the germline ends. The CDR3 loop is CASSLFGSQETQYF. The CDR3 DNA sequence: TGTGCCAGCAGCTTATTCGGGAGCCAAGAGACCCAGTACTTC.

This clonotype has only a few counts. The rearrangement uses TRBV6-1 and TRBJ1-1; D gene unclear. The CDR3 runs to 13 residues. The germline V gene encodes CDR1 MNHNS and CDR2 SASEGT. V was trimmed by 6 bases and J by 2 bases, leaving 10 bases between them. The DNA of the CDR3 is TGTGCCAGCAGCCACAAGGGTAACACTGAAGCTTTCTTT. Amino acid sequence: CASSHKGNTEAFF.

The gene calls are TRBV20-1 and TRBJ2-3; 10 nucleotides line up with TRBD2. V trimming: 5 bases; J trimming: 6 bases; junction bases outside the gene matches: 11. The CDR3 totals 15 residues. Germline V gives CDR1 DFQATT, CDR2 SNEGSKA (reference sequence). The chain's CDR3 is CSAPTASGRSDTQYF. Here the CDR3 DNA reads TGCAGTGCTCCCACGGCTAGCGGGAGATCGGATACGCAGTATTTT.

The gene calls are TRBV23-1 and TRBJ1-2; weak D call: TRBD1 (6 bases). TRBV23-1 is filed as an ORF, its function uncertain. The CDR3 spans 15 residues. Trimming removed 4 bases at V and 1 base at J, with 13 bases between. CDR3 in DNA: TGCGCCAGCAGTCCCTCCGGACAGTTTAACTATGGCTACACCTTC. Amino acids: CASSPSGQFNYGYTF.

The chain uses TRBV15 and TRBJ1-6; 9 bases map to TRBD1. The CDR3 is 16 residues long. The V and J ends lost 1 base and 9 bases, in that order; junction bases with no gene match: 7. CDR1 is LNHNV and CDR2 is YYDKDF in the germline V gene (reference sequence). CDR3 bases: TGTGCCACCAGCAGAGCTCCGGACAGGGGCGTTTCACCCCTCCACTTT. Encoded protein: CATSRAPDRGVSPLHF.

The chain combines TRBV10-2 with TRBJ2-7, with 9 bases fitting TRBD1. The CDR3 consists of 16 residues. CDR1 WSHSY and CDR2 SAAADI come from the germline V gene. J was trimmed by 5 bases and V by 3 bases; bases with no gene match: 11. For the CDR3, the DNA is TGCGCCAGCAGTGACCCCTCCGGGACAGGGACCAACGAGCAGTACTTC. It specifies CASSDPSGTGTNEQYF.

The V call is TRBV5-1, the J call TRBJ2-3, with TRBD2 matching over 7 bases. The CDR3 totals 14 residues. Trimming at V came to 6 bases and at J to 2 bases, leaving 6 bases not matched to a gene. CDR1 is SGHRS, CDR2 YFSETQ, per germline. The CDR3 loop is CASMTGLYTDTQYF. CDR3 coding DNA: TGCGCCAGCATGACGGGACTATACACAGATACGCAGTATTTT.

CDR3 loop: CSAVTGLAGSGVTDTQYF. In DNA, the CDR3 is TGCAGTGCTGTTACGGGACTAGCGGGGAGCGGGGTCACAGATACGCAGTATTTT. V is TRBV20-1 and J is TRBJ2-3; the match to TRBD2 covers 13 bases. Germline values: CDR1 DFQATT, CDR2 SNEGSKA (reference sequence). The CDR3 spans 18 residues. J was trimmed by 2 bases and V by 5 bases; bases with no gene match: 13.

CDR3 amino acids: CSAVLNSNQPQHF. CDR3 nucleotides: TGCAGCGCCGTCCTAAATAGCAATCAGCCCCAGCATTTT. The V call is TRBV29-1, the J call TRBJ1-5; no reliable D call. With 7 bases removed from V and 0 bases from J, the gap between germline ends came to 10 bases. Germline V lookup: CDR1 SQVTM, CDR2 ANQGSEA. CDR3 size: 13 residues.

The V call is TRBV28, the J call TRBJ2-1; D remains unclear. The CDR3 runs 13 residues. Trimming removed 6 bases from V and 4 bases from J, with 10 bases in between. CDR1 and CDR2 from the germline V gene are MDHEN and SYDVKM. CDR3 sequence reads: CASSLYLYNEQFF. Here the CDR3 DNA reads TGTGCCAGCAGCCTCTACCTTTACAATGAGCAGTTCTTC.

This clonotype was observed once. The J gene is TRBJ2-1, the V gene TRBV29-1, with a possible D match to TRBD1 (6 bases). From germline, CDR1 is SQVTM and CDR2 ANQGSEA. V lost 6 bases and J 8 bases, leaving 17 bases between the germline ends. There are 13 residues in the CDR3. The CDR3 sequence: CSVLGHRGYEQFF. The CDR3 DNA is TGCAGCGTACTGGGACACAGAGGATATGAGCAGTTCTTC.

The chain carries TRBV20-1 and TRBJ2-1; D might be TRBD1 (6 bases). CDR1 is DFQATT and CDR2 is SNEGSKA in the germline V gene (reference sequence). The CDR3 contains 16 residues. The germline V and J ends were trimmed by 6 bases and 0 bases, with 18 bases remaining between them. CDR3 nucleotide sequence: TGCAGTGCCAAAGCAGGGGTAGCGAACTCCTACAATGAGCAGTTCTTC. Amino acids: CSAKAGVANSYNEQFF.

The J gene is TRBJ2-5, the V gene TRBV27; 8 positions match TRBD1. Germline V gene lookup returns CDR1 MNHEY and CDR2 SMNVEV (reference sequence). The CDR3 totals 16 residues. J lost 2 bases, V lost 4 bases, and 9 bases had no gene match. The CDR3 sequence is CASSYKPGQAQETQYF. The CDR3 coding sequence is TGTGCCAGCAGTTATAAACCGGGACAGGCTCAAGAGACCCAGTACTTC.

A single count supports this clonotype. The V call is TRBV5-1, the J call TRBJ2-7, with D hard to call. Germline V gene sequence: CDR1 SGHRS, CDR2 YFSETQ. The V end was cut by 1 base, the J end by 2 bases, with 13 bases between. The CDR3 extends over 15 amino acids. CDR3: CASSLKNGGPYEQYF. For the CDR3, the DNA is TGCGCCAGCAGCTTGAAAAATGGTGGCCCCTACGAGCAGTACTTC.

The V call is TRBV5-8, the J call TRBJ2-5; D remains ambiguous. V lost 2 bases, J lost 2 bases, and 10 bases lay in between. From germline, CDR1 is SGHTS and CDR2 YDEGEE. The CDR3 runs 14 residues. DNA for the CDR3: TGTGCCAGCAGCTTTAGCTACTCTCAAGAGACCCAGTACTTC. Its protein is CASSFSYSQETQYF.

The chain employs TRBV12-3 or TRBV12-4 and TRBJ1-5, with unresolved D. With 1 base removed from V and 11 bases from J, the gap between germline ends came to 6 bases. CDR3 length: 11 residues. Here the CDR3 reads CASSLGITQHF. The CDR3 DNA is TGTGCCAGCAGTTTAGGAATAACCCAGCATTTT.

Only one count was recorded for this clonotype. V usage is TRBV29-1 and J usage is TRBJ2-1; TRBD1 agrees at 8 bases. V shed 2 bases, J shed 7 bases, and the junction held 7 bases outside the gene matches. CDR3 size: 14 residues. The germline V gene has CDR1 SQVTM and CDR2 ANQGSEA. The CDR3 here is CSVEWRTGKNEQFF. The CDR3, as DNA: TGCAGCGTTGAATGGCGGACAGGGAAGAATGAGCAGTTCTTC.

V gene TRBV20-1 combines with J gene TRBJ2-3; TRBD2 matches at 11 bases. Germline CDR1 DFQATT, CDR2 SNEGSKA (reference sequence). The CDR3 consists of 15 residues. After removal of 3 bases from V and 4 bases from J, the junction contained 6 bases not matched to a gene. The CDR3 coding sequence is TGCAGTGCTAGGGACCTAGCGGGAGGTGCAGATACGCAGTATTTT. This translates into CSARDLAGGADTQYF.

This clonotype was seen a single time. The V call is TRBV14, the J call TRBJ1-4, with D unresolved. The CDR3 is 16 amino acids. Germline values: CDR1 SGHDN, CDR2 FVKESK. Trimming pared 1 base from V and 8 bases from J, leaving 17 bases between. Here the CDR3 DNA reads TGTGCCAGCAGCCAAGTGGCGAGAGGGTACGGCGAAAAACTGTTTTTT. Encoded protein: CASSQVARGYGEKLFF.

The V and J genes are TRBV9 and TRBJ2-5; perhaps D is TRBD1 or TRBD2 (5 bases each). Germline CDR1 and CDR2: SGDLS and YYNGEE. V was trimmed by 2 bases and J by 5 bases, leaving 22 bases between them. This CDR3 has 17 residues. The DNA for the CDR3 is TGTGCCAGCAGCGTTACAGAAAACGGCGGGTCAGGGGAGACCCAGTACTTC. Translated: CASSVTENGGSGETQYF.

This sequence joins TRBV28 and TRBJ2-7; either TRBD1 or TRBD2 may supply D (5 bases each). Germline V CDR1 and CDR2: MDHEN, SYDVKM. Trimming took 4 bases from V and 6 from J, leaving 16 bases between them. This CDR3 has 14 amino acids. CDR3 sequence reads: CASSSTTAAGEQYF. CDR3 nucleotides: TGTGCCAGCAGTTCCACGACAGCGGCGGGCGAGCAGTACTTC.

This clonotype has a single count. This chain uses TRBV2 with TRBJ2-5, with 9 nucleotides matching TRBD1. CDR1 is SNHLY, CDR2 FYNNEI, per germline. CDR3 size: 14 residues. The V gene end was trimmed by 1 base and the J gene end by 8 bases; junction bases not matched to a gene: 5. The CDR3 DNA sequence: TGTGCCAGCAGTGAAGGGGGACAGGGAAGAACCCAGTACTTC. This sequence encodes CASSEGGQGRTQYF.

The chain employs TRBV28 and TRBJ1-5, with TRBD1 identical over 11 bases. Germline CDR1 MDHEN, CDR2 SYDVKM. V was pared by 4 bases and J by 4 bases, with 12 bases of the junction left unmatched. The CDR3 length is 18 residues. The CDR3 bases are TGTGCCAGCAGTTCCTCCGGGACAGGGGGAAAGGATAATCAGCCCCAGCATTTT. It translates to CASSSSGTGGKDNQPQHF.

This chain connects TRBV28 to TRBJ2-7; a possible D gene is TRBD1 (6 bases). Germline CDR1 and CDR2: MDHEN and SYDVKM. CDR3 size: 14 residues. V was trimmed by 5 bases and J by 3 bases, leaving 14 bases between them. The CDR3 reads CASSPPGQLYEQYF. The CDR3 coding sequence is TGTGCCAGCAGTCCTCCAGGACAGCTCTACGAGCAGTACTTC.

The chain employs TRBV27 and TRBJ2-7; D uncertain. The CDR3 runs to 14 residues. V was pared by 3 bases and J by 5 bases, with 14 bases between. Germline CDR1 reads MNHEY; CDR2 reads SMNVEV (reference sequence). CDR3 in DNA: TGTGCCAGCAGTTTGTCGGGTTCGAGTAACGAGCAGTACTTC. The encoded protein is CASSLSGSSNEQYF.

The CDR3, as DNA: TGTGCCAGCAGCTCGCTCCACTCGACACAGCCCTCCTACGAGCAGTACTTC. As protein: CASSSLHSTQPSYEQYF. V gene TRBV7-8 combines with J gene TRBJ2-7; D remains unclear. V lost 4 bases and J lost 0, with 19 bases in between. The CDR3 runs to 17 residues. From germline, CDR1 is SGHVS and CDR2 FQNEAQ.

This clonotype was seen just once. This chain links TRBV5-1 with TRBJ2-3; a possible D gene is TRBD1 (5 bases). Germline CDR1 SGHRS, CDR2 YFSETQ. V was clipped by 0 bases and J by 1 base, with 6 bases between them. This CDR3 has 14 amino acids. The CDR3 nucleotides read TGCGCCAGCAGCTTGGAAGGGGGCACAGATACGCAGTATTTT. This encodes CASSLEGGTDTQYF.

The chain employs TRBV7-9 and TRBJ1-2, with unresolved D. The CDR3 has 14 residues. Trimming removed 2 bases at V and 5 bases at J, with 12 bases between. CDR1 and CDR2 from the germline V gene are SEHNR and FQNEAQ (reference sequence). CDR3 coding DNA: TGTGCCAGCAGCTTATCCCGGCTCCTATATGGCTACACCTTC. Amino acids: CASSLSRLLYGYTF.

This clonotype showed up just once. The V gene is TRBV3-1, the J gene TRBJ2-3; D unresolved. The CDR3 consists of 14 residues. Trimming took off 4 bases at V and 6 bases at J, with 14 bases between the two ends. CDR1 and CDR2 from the germline V gene are LGHDT and YNNKEL (reference sequence). The CDR3, as DNA: TGTGCCAGCAGCCCCACCCTAGTTAAGGATACGCAGTATTTT. Its protein product is CASSPTLVKDTQYF.